Listed below are T cell receptor beta chains from one sample, sequenced in a study of blood T cell repertoires in COVID-19. The data were produced by immunoSEQ multiplex PCR, yet TCRdb's version contains in-frame clones alone and is incomplete. The table shows some 45,000 clones, with 70% to 85% occurring only once. Sequencing was carried out using peripheral blood. The origin of the receptors is a woman over 75 with acute or convalescent COVID-19. The CDR3 runs from the conserved cysteine through the conserved F or W. The D gene is left open where the match is weak. Clone sizes are given selectively: once, few, many, or a class where the clone is expanded.

j_call v_call clone_size d_call cdr3_aa cdr3_nt
TRBJ1-2 TRBV7-9 NA NA CASSLGTRGYGYTF TGTGCCAGCAGCTTAGGGACAAGGGGCTATGGCTACACCTTC
TRBJ1-1 TRBV5-6 NA NA CASSQGGDSGVAFF TGTGCCAGCAGCCAGGGCGGCGACAGTGGAGTTGCTTTCTTT
TRBJ1-4 TRBV14 NA NA CASSPGGGFNEKLFF TGTGCCAGCAGCCCCGGCGGGGGGTTTAATGAAAAACTGTTTTTT
TRBJ2-4 TRBV4-2 NA TRBD2 CASSQGAGGGWENIQYF TGTGCCAGCAGCCAAGGGGCGGGAGGGGGTTGGGAAAACATTCAGTACTTC
TRBJ1-1 TRBV2 NA NA CASSELQGLNTEAFF TGTGCCAGCAGTGAGCTACAGGGCTTAAACACTGAAGCTTTCTTT
TRBJ2-7 TRBV7-6 once NA CASSLDLTFSGEQYF TGTGCCAGCAGCTTAGATTTAACATTTTCGGGCGAGCAGTACTTC
TRBJ1-4 TRBV3-1/TRBV3-2 NA NA CASSRSTNPEKLFF TGTGCCAGCAGCCGGTCAACTAACCCTGAAAAACTGTTTTTT
TRBJ2-2 TRBV19 NA TRBD1 CASSMRGQDTGELFF TGTGCCAGTAGTATGAGGGGGCAGGACACCGGGGAGCTGTTTTTT
TRBJ2-1 TRBV2 NA TRBD2 CASSEGTSGRGEQFF TGTGCCAGCAGCGAGGGGACTAGCGGGAGAGGTGAGCAGTTCTTC
TRBJ2-3 TRBV18 once NA CASSPLGRSSTDTQYF TGTGCCAGCTCACCGTTGGGGCGGTCTAGCACAGATACGCAGTATTTT
TRBJ2-1 TRBV4-2 NA TRBD2 CASSRTSSGNYNEQFF TGTGCCAGCAGCCGAACCTCTAGCGGCAATTACAATGAGCAGTTCTTC
TRBJ2-3 TRBV10-1 once TRBD2 CASRPSGRRDTQYF TGCGCCAGCCGGCCTAGCGGGAGACGTGACACGCAGTATTTT
TRBJ1-3 TRBV5-6 NA TRBD1 CASSLGGVAGNTIYF TGTGCCAGCAGCCTAGGGGGCGTCGCTGGAAACACCATATATTTT
TRBJ2-7 TRBV19 NA TRBD1 CASSELPGQGAKEQYF TGTGCCAGTAGCGAACTTCCGGGACAGGGGGCGAAGGAGCAGTACTTC
TRBJ2-1 TRBV7-2 NA TRBD2 CASSLGPSGSVNEQFF TGTGCCAGCAGCTTAGGTCCTAGCGGGAGCGTCAATGAGCAGTTCTTC
TRBJ2-4 TRBV7-9 NA TRBD1 CASSPRTGVDIQYF TGTGCCAGCAGCCCGAGGACAGGGGTGGACATTCAGTACTTC
TRBJ1-5 TRBV2 few TRBD1 CASSDRGLSNQPQHF TGTGCCAGCAGTGACAGGGGGCTTAGCAATCAGCCCCAGCATTTT
TRBJ2-1 TRBV28 NA TRBD2 CASRPLAGTYNEQFF TGTGCCAGCAGGCCGCTAGCGGGTACCTACAATGAGCAGTTCTTC
TRBJ2-1 TRBV19 NA NA CASVAAGRRFNEQFF TGTGCCAGTGTGGCGGCGGGTAGACGGTTCAATGAGCAGTTCTTC
TRBJ2-1 TRBV15 NA TRBD2 CATSRDHETSGMSSYNEQFF TGTGCCACCAGCAGAGATCACGAGACTAGCGGGATGAGCTCCTACAATGAGCAGTTCTTC
TRBJ2-5 TRBV6-1 few NA CASSEDIGMGEETQYF TGTGCCAGCAGTGAAGATATAGGGATGGGAGAAGAGACCCAGTACTTC
TRBJ2-1 TRBV5-1 NA NA CASSLTREQFF TGCGCCAGCAGCTTAACACGTGAGCAGTTCTTC
TRBJ1-2 TRBV6-1 NA TRBD1 CASRIGQGANYGYTF TGTGCCAGCAGAATCGGACAGGGGGCTAACTATGGCTACACCTTC
TRBJ2-5 TRBV3-1/TRBV3-2 NA NA CASSQNMRETQYF TGTGCCAGCAGCCAAAACATGAGGGAGACCCAGTACTTC
TRBJ2-3 TRBV7-6 NA TRBD2 CASSLEAGVGLDTQYF TGTGCCAGCAGCTTAGAAGCGGGAGTAGGTCTAGATACGCAGTATTTT
TRBJ2-7 TRBV19 few TRBD2 CASSSVLAGRFYEQYF TGTGCCAGTAGCTCGGTCCTAGCGGGACGATTCTACGAGCAGTACTTC
TRBJ2-5 TRBV19 once TRBD1 CASSLSTGTGGGETQYF TGTGCCAGTAGTTTGTCAACCGGGACAGGGGGCGGAGAGACCCAGTACTTC
TRBJ1-5 TRBV2 NA NA CASSGQANSNQPQHF TGTGCCAGCAGTGGACAGGCAAATAGCAATCAGCCCCAGCATTTT
TRBJ2-5 TRBV2 NA TRBD1 CASSEGDRGPETQYF TGTGCCAGCAGTGAAGGAGACAGGGGGCCAGAGACCCAGTACTTC
TRBJ2-7 TRBV11-2 once NA CASRVGASSSEQYF TGTGCCAGTCGGGTGGGGGCCTCATCGAGCGAGCAGTACTTC
TRBJ1-3 TRBV6-5 NA NA CASLAGGTNTIYF TGTGCCAGCCTGGCGGGGGGCACGAACACCATATATTTT
TRBJ2-1 TRBV28 NA TRBD2 CASKRLAGNEQFF TGTGCCAGCAAGCGACTAGCGGGAAATGAGCAGTTCTTC
TRBJ2-5 TRBV7-2 NA NA CASSSPPSIGTQYF TGTGCCAGCAGCTCTCCCCCTAGCATCGGGACCCAGTACTTC
TRBJ1-1 TRBV5-1 NA NA CASSLGVRVLSEAFF TGCGCCAGCAGCTTGGGGGTCAGGGTCCTCTCTGAAGCTTTCTTT
TRBJ2-1 TRBV6-5 NA NA CASSFFGVADYNEQFF TGTGCCAGCAGTTTTTTCGGGGTAGCGGACTACAATGAGCAGTTCTTC
TRBJ2-7 TRBV4-2 NA TRBD2 CASSQELAGGPYEQYF TGTGCCAGCAGCCAAGAACTAGCGGGTGGACCCTACGAGCAGTACTTC
TRBJ1-3 TRBV7-9 once TRBD1 CASSHPLRDRDAGNTIYF TGTGCCAGCAGCCATCCCCTTAGGGACAGGGACGCTGGAAACACCATATATTTT
TRBJ2-7 TRBV11-2 NA TRBD2 CASSPRGGPYEQYF TGTGCCAGCAGCCCCCGGGGGGGCCCCTACGAGCAGTACTTC
TRBJ2-1 TRBV20-1 NA NA CSASGGGNEQFF TGCAGTGCTAGTGGAGGGGGCAATGAGCAGTTCTTC
TRBJ2-1 TRBV2 once TRBD2 CASTQRSGSSGNEQFF TGTGCCAGCACCCAGAGGAGCGGGAGTTCCGGCAATGAGCAGTTCTTC
TRBJ1-4 TRBV5-1 NA NA CASSLGHTNEKLFF TGCGCCAGCAGCTTGGGGCACACTAATGAAAAACTGTTTTTT
TRBJ2-7 TRBV5-1 NA NA CASSLGSGVLNSYEQYF TGCGCCAGCAGCTTGGGCTCCGGGGTTCTCAACTCCTACGAGCAGTACTTC
TRBJ1-4 TRBV5-1 NA TRBD1 CASSLIGGVEKLFF TGCGCCAGCAGCTTGATAGGGGGCGTTGAAAAACTGTTTTTT
TRBJ2-7 TRBV3-1/TRBV3-2 few NA CASSQERGKITHEQYF TGTGCCAGCAGCCAAGAGCGCGGGAAAATAACCCACGAGCAGTACTTC
TRBJ1-2 TRBV5-6 NA TRBD1 CASSPDRAWNGYTF TGTGCCAGCAGCCCTGACAGGGCATGGAATGGCTACACCTTC
TRBJ1-2 TRBV5-1 NA NA CASNPNSSGYTF TGCGCCAGCAACCCGAATTCTAGTGGCTACACCTTC
TRBJ2-1 TRBV10-1 NA NA CASSESFRGANNEQFF TGCGCCAGCAGTGAGTCGTTCCGCGGAGCCAACAATGAGCAGTTCTTC
TRBJ2-5 TRBV20-1 NA TRBD1 CSGQGEETQYF TGCAGTGGACAGGGCGAGGAGACCCAGTACTTC